Sequencing of this T cell receptor beta chain was carried out in a study of T cell responses to AZD1222 COVID-19 vaccine. Clones were read by immunoSEQ multiplex PCR, and TCRdb kept only the in-frame ones, dropping some. This table has 95,000 to 100,000 clones, 90% appearing once. With V trimmed by 1 base and J by 0 bases, 13 bases remained unmatched. The CDR3 totals 19 residues. Germline-derived CDR1 and CDR2 are SGHAT and FQNNGV. Study conclusions and caveats: Repertoires were collected only later (after the peak T cell response had occurred). The study found vaccine-associated CD4 TCRs spanning spike, dominant at 160-218 and 743-854. Donors in the cohort were predominantly white British and more often female, and clonal diversity was possibly underestimated. Per reports, nearly half of all spike-specific TCRs target regions that are unmutated in variants.

Comment on this clone: Its antigen is still unknown.

V gene TRBV11-2 combines with J gene TRBJ1-1; 8 nucleotides agree with TRBD1. The clonotype comes from an adult in good health. The sequenced sample was peripheral blood, obtained on day 0 of AZD1222 vaccination. CDR3 DNA: TGTGCCAGCAGCTTAGTATTCAGGGGGACAGGAACTTTGAACACTGAAGCTTTCTTT. It codes for CASSLVFRGTGTLNTEAFF.